This T cell receptor (beta chain) originates from a study of human T cells and chemical hapten exposure. Across the study: Donors were sensitized with 2% DPC on the upper inner arm. Study-wide results and limits: Significantly greater numbers of large CDR3 similarity clusters came from expanded TCRs than from controls.

CDR1 and CDR2 from the germline V gene are SGHVS and FNYEAQ. Trimming left V 2 bases short and J 4 bases short, with 15 bases between. The CDR3 loop spans 15 amino acids. In the authors' workflow: Samples contained a median of about 100,000 TCRs, with a range of 23,224 to 690,600. TCRdb recomputed calls from the RACE reads with MiXCR, one row per CDR3 protein. The V and J calls come from TCRdb's annotation, not from the publication. Of 150,000 to 200,000 distinct CDR3 sequences in the sample, 20% to 25% were seen once. Time point described: patch test 1, 2 weeks after DPC sensitization. Treatment: therapeutic diphenylcyclopropenone sensitization with weekly scalp DPC. In this sample, this clonotype turned up many times. The antigen remains undetermined.

Sequenced material: whole blood, taken in connection with sensitization to the hapten diphenylcyclopropenone (DPC). This clonotype was obtained from a woman aged 45-65 years with alopecia areata. Some clones in this sample may be carry-over from other donors' samples. The gene calls are TRBV7-6 and TRBJ2-7; D uncertain. The CDR3 reads CASSLNQVVYYEQYF. CDR3 DNA: TGTGCCAGCAGCTTAAACCAGGTGGTATATTACGAGCAGTACTTC.